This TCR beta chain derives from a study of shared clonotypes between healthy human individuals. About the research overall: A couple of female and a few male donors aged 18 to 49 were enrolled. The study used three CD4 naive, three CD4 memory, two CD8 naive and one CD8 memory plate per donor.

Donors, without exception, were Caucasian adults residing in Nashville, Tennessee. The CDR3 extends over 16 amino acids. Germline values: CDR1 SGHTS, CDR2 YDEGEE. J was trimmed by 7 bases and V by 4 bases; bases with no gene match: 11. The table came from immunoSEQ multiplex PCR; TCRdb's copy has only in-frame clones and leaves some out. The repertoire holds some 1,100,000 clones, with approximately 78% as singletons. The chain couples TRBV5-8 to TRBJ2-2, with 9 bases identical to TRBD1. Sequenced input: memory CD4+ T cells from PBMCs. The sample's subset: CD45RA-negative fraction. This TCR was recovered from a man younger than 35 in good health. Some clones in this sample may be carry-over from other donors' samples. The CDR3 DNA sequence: TGTGCCAGCAGCCCCGGCCAGGGACAGGGAGGCGGGGAGCTGTTTTTT. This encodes CASSPGQGQGGGELFF.